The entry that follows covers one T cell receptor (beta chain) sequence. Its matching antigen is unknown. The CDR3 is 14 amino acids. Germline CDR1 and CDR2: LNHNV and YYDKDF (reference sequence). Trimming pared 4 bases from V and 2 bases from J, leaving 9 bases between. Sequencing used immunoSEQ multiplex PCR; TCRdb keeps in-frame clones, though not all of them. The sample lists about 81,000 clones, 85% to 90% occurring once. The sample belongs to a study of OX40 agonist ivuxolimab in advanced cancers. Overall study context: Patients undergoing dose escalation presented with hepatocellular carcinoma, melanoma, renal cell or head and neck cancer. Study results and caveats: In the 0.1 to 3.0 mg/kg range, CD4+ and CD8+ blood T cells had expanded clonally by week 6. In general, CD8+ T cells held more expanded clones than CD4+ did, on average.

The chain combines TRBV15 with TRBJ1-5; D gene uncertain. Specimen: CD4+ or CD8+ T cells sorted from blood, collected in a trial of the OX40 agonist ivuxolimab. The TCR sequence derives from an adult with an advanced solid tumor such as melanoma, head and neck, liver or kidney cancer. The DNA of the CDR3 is TGTGCCACCAGCAAGGGTGGGCGCAATCAGCCCCAGCATTTT. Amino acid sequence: CATSKGGRNQPQHF.